This entry concerns a single TCR beta chain. Its specificity is unknown. The sample has other DNA sequences that encode this CDR3 too. Subsequent to roughly 10 days of culture, CD4+ T cells were isolated. Each person got two doses of an mRNA SARS-CoV-2 vaccine, BNT162b2 or mRNA-1273. IL-2 medium was substituted for half the medium on days 3 and 7. The sample originates from a study of vaccination effects on CD4 cells after COVID-19. Study overall: Before sequencing took place, the ViraFEST assay used viral peptide pools to expand antigen-specific CD4+ T cells. General study points: Infection-derived and vaccine-derived clones contracted markedly late after vaccination.

CDR3 length: 13 amino acids. Trimming took off 0 bases at V and 5 bases at J, with 8 bases between the two ends. Per germline, CDR1 SGDLS and CDR2 YYNGEE. Sequencing was performed with immunoSEQ multiplex PCR; in TCRdb, only in-frame clones are kept and a portion is missing. Counted here are around 66,000 clones, about 74% occurring once; the ten biggest clones make up under 2.5%. This rearrangement joins TRBV9 to TRBJ1-2; D is perhaps TRBD1 (5 bases). The sequence derives from a human donor who received a COVID-19 vaccine. Sequenced here: CD4+ T cells from PBMCs cultured without peptide, sampled after COVID-19 vaccination. The CDR3 DNA reads TGTGCCAGCAGCGTAGAGGGGACTTATGGCTACACCTTC. It yields the protein CASSVEGTYGYTF.